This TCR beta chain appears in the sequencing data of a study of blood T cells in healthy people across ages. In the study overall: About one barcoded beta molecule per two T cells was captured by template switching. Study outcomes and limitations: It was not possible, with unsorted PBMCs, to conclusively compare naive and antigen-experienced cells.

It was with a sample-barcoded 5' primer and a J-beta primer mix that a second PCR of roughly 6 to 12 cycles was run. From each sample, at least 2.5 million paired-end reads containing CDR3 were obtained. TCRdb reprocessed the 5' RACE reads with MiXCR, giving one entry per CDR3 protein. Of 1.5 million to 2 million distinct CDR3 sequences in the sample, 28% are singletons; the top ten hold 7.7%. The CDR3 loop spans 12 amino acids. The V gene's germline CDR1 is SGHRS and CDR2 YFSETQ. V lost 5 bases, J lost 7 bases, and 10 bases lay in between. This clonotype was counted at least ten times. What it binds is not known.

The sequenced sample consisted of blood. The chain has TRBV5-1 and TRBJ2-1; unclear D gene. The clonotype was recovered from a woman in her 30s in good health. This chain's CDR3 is CASRPSGNEQFF. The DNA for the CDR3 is TGCGCCAGCAGGCCGAGTGGAAATGAGCAGTTCTTC.